One sample yielded the 2 T cell receptor beta chains listed below, sequenced in a study of CD8 T cells in Susac syndrome. Random hexamers were used to reverse transcribe the RNA input (roughly 0.5 to 1 ug). TCRdb re-called the immunoSEQ multiplex PCR reads with MiXCR, one entry per CDR3 protein. There are about 200,000 distinct CDR3 sequences in the sample; roughly 94% occur only once, and 0.082% lies in the top ten. Sample: CD4+ T cells from PBMCs. These receptor sequences come from a human donor with multiple sclerosis.

V and J are TRBV5-1 and TRBJ2-3, with a tentative D call TRBD2 (5 bases). In germline, CDR1 is SGHRS, CDR2 YFSETQ. This CDR3 has 16 amino acids. Between the trimmed V and J ends, which lost 3 bases and 1 base, there was a span of 15 bases. CDR3 region: CASSSPQARGTDTQYF. The CDR3 DNA is TGCGCCAGCAGCTCACCGCAAGCGCGGGGCACAGATACGCAGTATTTT. Based on the CDR3 plus reference TRBV5-1 and TRBJ2-3, the full variable domain is KAGVTQTPRYLIKTRGQQVTLSCSPISGHRSVSWYQQTPGQGLQFLFEYFSETQRNKGNFPGRFSGRQFSNSRSEMNVSTLELGDSALYLCASSSPQARGTDTQYFGPGTRLTVL.

The V call is TRBV29-1, the J call TRBJ1-1; the match to TRBD1 covers 7 bases. The CDR3 sequence is 14 residues long. CDR1 SQVTM and CDR2 ANQGSEA come from the germline V gene. Trimming cost V 3 bases and J 7 bases; bases outside gene matches: 11. CDR3 sequence reads: CSVDSRQGHLEAFF. The CDR3 DNA sequence: TGCAGCGTTGACTCGAGACAGGGTCACCTTGAAGCTTTCTTT.